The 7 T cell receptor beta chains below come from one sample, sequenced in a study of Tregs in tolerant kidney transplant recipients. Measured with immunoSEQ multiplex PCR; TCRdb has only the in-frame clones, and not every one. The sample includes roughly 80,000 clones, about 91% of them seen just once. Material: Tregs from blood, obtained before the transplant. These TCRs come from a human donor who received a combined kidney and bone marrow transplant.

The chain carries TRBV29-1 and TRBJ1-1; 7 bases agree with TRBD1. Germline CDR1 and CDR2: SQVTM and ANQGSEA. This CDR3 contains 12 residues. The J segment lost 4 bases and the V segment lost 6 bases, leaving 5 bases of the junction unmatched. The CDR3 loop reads CSVLQGSTEAFF. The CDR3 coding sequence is TGCAGCGTCCTACAGGGGTCCACTGAAGCTTTCTTT.

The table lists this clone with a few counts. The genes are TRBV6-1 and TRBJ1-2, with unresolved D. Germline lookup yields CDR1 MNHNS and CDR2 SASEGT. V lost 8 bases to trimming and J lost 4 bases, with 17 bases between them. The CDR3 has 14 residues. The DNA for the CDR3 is TGTGCCAGCCGGGCGCCGGGTCTTATCTATGGCTACACCTTC. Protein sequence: CASRAPGLIYGYTF.

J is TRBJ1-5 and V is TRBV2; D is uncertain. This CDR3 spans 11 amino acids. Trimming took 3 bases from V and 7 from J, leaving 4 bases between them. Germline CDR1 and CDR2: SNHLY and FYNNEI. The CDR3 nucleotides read TGTGCCAGCAGTGACGGCCAGCCCCAGCATTTT. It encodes CASSDGQPQHF.

Here the CDR3 reads CASSIAGEYEQFF. The CDR3 DNA is TGTGCCAGTAGTATAGCGGGAGAGTATGAGCAGTTCTTC. The chain is built from TRBV19 and TRBJ2-1, with a weak D call TRBD2 (6 bases). Germline CDR1 and CDR2: LNHDA and SQIVND (reference sequence). The CDR3 length is 13 residues. V shed 1 base and J shed 8 bases, with 9 bases lying between them.

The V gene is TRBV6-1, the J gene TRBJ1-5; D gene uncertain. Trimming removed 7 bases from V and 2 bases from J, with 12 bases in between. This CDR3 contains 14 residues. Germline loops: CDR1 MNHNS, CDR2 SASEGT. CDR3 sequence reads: CASIARIGNQPQHF. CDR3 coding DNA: TGTGCCAGCATAGCCCGGATTGGCAATCAGCCCCAGCATTTT.

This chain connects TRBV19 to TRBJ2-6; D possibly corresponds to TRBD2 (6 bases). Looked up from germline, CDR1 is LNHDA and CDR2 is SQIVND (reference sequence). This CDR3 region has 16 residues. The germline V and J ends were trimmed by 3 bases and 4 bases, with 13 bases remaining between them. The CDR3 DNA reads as TGTGCCAGTAGTATTGAGGGGAGGAGCGGGGCCAACGTCCTGACTTTC. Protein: CASSIEGRSGANVLTF. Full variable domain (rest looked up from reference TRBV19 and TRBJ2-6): DGGITQSPKYLFRKEGQNVTLSCEQNLNHDAMYWYRQDPGQGLRLIYYSQIVNDFQKGDIAEGYSVSREKKESFPLTVTSAQKNPTAFYLCASSIEGRSGANVLTFGAGSRLTVL.

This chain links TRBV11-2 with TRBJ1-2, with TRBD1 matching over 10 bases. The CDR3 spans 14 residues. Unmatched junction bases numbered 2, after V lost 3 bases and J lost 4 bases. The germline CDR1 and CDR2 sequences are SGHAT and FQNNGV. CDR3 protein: CASSLGQGSYGYTF. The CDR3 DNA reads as TGTGCCAGCAGCTTGGGACAGGGGTCCTATGGCTACACCTTC.